Presented here are 27 T cell receptor beta chains from one specimen sequenced in a study of T cell responses to AZD1222 COVID-19 vaccine. Sequenced by immunoSEQ multiplex PCR; TCRdb stores in-frame clones only, minus some. The repertoire holds about 140,000 clones, with 85% to 95% as singletons. Sequenced material: peripheral blood, taken after recovery from COVID-19. The receptor source for this set is an adult who had recovered from COVID-19.

The chain couples TRBV7-6 to TRBJ2-2; D is undetermined. V was trimmed by 1 base and J by 6 bases, leaving 6 bases between them. CDR1 SGHVS and CDR2 FNYEAQ come from the germline V gene. The CDR3 is made up of 13 amino acids. Here the CDR3 DNA reads TGTGCCAGCAGCTTAGGAACGGCCGGGGAGCTGTTTTTT. The encoded protein is CASSLGTAGELFF.

The chain recombines TRBV27 with TRBJ1-2, with 11 bases matching TRBD1. Per the germline V gene, CDR1 is MNHEY and CDR2 is SMNVEV (reference sequence). V shed 3 bases and J 2 bases; nucleotides not matched to a gene: 5. The CDR3 has 16 amino acids. CDR3 coding DNA: TGTGCCAGCAGTTTGGGGCGGACAGGGGGCAACTATGGCTACACCTTC. It specifies CASSLGRTGGNYGYTF.

The CDR3 nucleotides are TGTGCCAGCAGCTTAGGGTTGAGCGAGCAGTACTTC. It specifies CASSLGLSEQYF. The chain has TRBV7-9 and TRBJ2-7; D is uncertain. The CDR3 is made up of 12 amino acids. V was cut by 1 base and J by 6 bases, with 7 bases left in between. Germline values: CDR1 SEHNR, CDR2 FQNEAQ (reference sequence).

The rearrangement joins TRBV9 to TRBJ1-1; D not certain. Germline values: CDR1 SGDLS, CDR2 YYNGEE. This CDR3 is built from 13 residues. The V gene lost 0 bases and the J gene lost 4 bases, with 7 bases spanning the gap. The CDR3: CASSVGQVTEAFF. The CDR3 coding sequence is TGTGCCAGCAGCGTAGGACAAGTCACTGAAGCTTTCTTT.

The chain combines TRBV4-1 with TRBJ1-1, with a weak D call TRBD1 (6 bases). CDR1 MGHRA and CDR2 YSYEKL come from the germline V gene. The length of the CDR3 is 15 residues. The V gene lost 0 bases and the J gene lost 4 bases, with 12 bases spanning the gap. The CDR3 reads CASSQEGRGGTEAFF. CDR3 sequence (DNA): TGCGCCAGCAGCCAAGAGGGCAGGGGAGGCACTGAAGCTTTCTTT.

The chain has TRBV5-1 and TRBJ2-1; a possible D gene is TRBD2 (6 bases). In germline, CDR1 is SGHRS, CDR2 YFSETQ. Trimming took off 4 bases at V and 8 bases at J, with 13 bases between the two ends. The CDR3 has 13 amino acids. This CDR3 reads CASSGGGPYEQFF. CDR3 in DNA: TGCGCCAGCAGCGGAGGAGGGCCATATGAGCAGTTCTTC.

This chain uses TRBV5-1 with TRBJ2-1; no clear D gene. Germline V gene data show CDR1 as SGHRS and CDR2 as YFSETQ. The CDR3 runs 14 residues. V lost 0 bases to trimming and J lost 2 bases, with 6 bases between them. The CDR3 DNA follows: TGCGCCAGCAGCTTGGACAGTCCCTACAATGAGCAGTTCTTC. Its translation is CASSLDSPYNEQFF. Full variable domain (rest looked up from reference TRBV5-1 and TRBJ2-1): KAGVTQTPRYLIKTRGQQVTLSCSPISGHRSVSWYQQTPGQGLQFLFEYFSETQRNKGNFPGRFSGRQFSNSRSEMNVSTLELGDSALYLCASSLDSPYNEQFFGPGTRLTVL.

There are a few counts of this clone. The chain recombines TRBV20-1 with TRBJ1-2, with 9 nucleotides matching TRBD1. CDR3 length: 11 residues. Germline loops: CDR1 DFQATT, CDR2 SNEGSKA (reference sequence). V lost 6 bases and J lost 9; bases outside the gene matches: 5. The CDR3: CSATGGASYTF. The CDR3, as DNA: TGCAGTGCAACAGGGGGCGCAAGCTACACCTTC.

This clone was recorded a few times. V usage is TRBV27 and J usage is TRBJ2-2; perhaps TRBD2 as D (7 bases). From germline, CDR1 is MNHEY and CDR2 SMNVEV (reference sequence). There are 16 residues in the CDR3. V lost 5 bases to trimming and J lost 3 bases, with 16 bases between them. The CDR3 here is CASSPPGGQDTGELFF. CDR3 DNA sequence: TGTGCCAGCAGTCCCCCGGGGGGCCAGGACACCGGGGAGCTGTTTTTT.

This clone was recorded once. The J gene is TRBJ2-2, the V gene TRBV28, with D perhaps TRBD2 (5 bases). The CDR3 length is 16 residues. With 5 bases removed from V and 1 base from J, the gap between germline ends came to 14 bases. CDR1 is MDHEN, CDR2 SYDVKM, per germline. CDR3 amino acids: CASSPNRGLNTGELFF. CDR3 nucleotides: TGTGCCAGCAGTCCCAACCGGGGTTTGAACACCGGGGAGCTGTTTTTT.

Note on this clone: The junction departs from germline at one end; a sequencing error may be responsible. This chain uses TRBV11-2 with TRBJ1-6, with unresolved D. This CDR3 is built from 12 residues. Germline CDR1 SGHAT, CDR2 FQNNGV. CDR3 protein: CASSLDLFTLHF. For the CDR3, the DNA is TGTGCCAGCAGCCTAGACCTTTTCACCCTCCACTTT.

The rearrangement links TRBV27 to TRBJ2-3; 11 bases map to TRBD2. CDR3 length: 14 residues. Germline V gene lookup returns CDR1 MNHEY and CDR2 SMNVEV (reference sequence). Losses at the gene ends were 2 bases for V and 7 bases for J; bases not matched to a gene: 2. The CDR3 reads CASSLTSGGNTQYF. The CDR3 DNA follows: TGTGCCAGCAGTTTAACTAGCGGGGGCAATACGCAGTATTTT.

The genes are TRBV4-2 and TRBJ1-1; TRBD1 aligns across 8 bases. The V and J ends lost 2 bases and 2 bases, in that order; junction bases with no gene match: 4. The CDR3 is 15 residues long. The germline gives CDR1 LGHNA, CDR2 YNFKEQ. Here the CDR3 reads CASSQSDRENTEAFF. The CDR3 region has the DNA TGTGCCAGCAGCCAATCGGACAGGGAAAACACTGAAGCTTTCTTT.

V and J are TRBV5-3 and TRBJ2-7; 8 positions match TRBD1. TRBV5-3 is given ORF status, its function remaining uncertain. This CDR3 spans 18 amino acids. J gave up 0 bases and V 2 bases, and 13 bases lay outside the gene matches. The CDR3 region has the DNA TGTGCCAGAAGCTTCTCGCTGAGACGGGACAGGAACTCCTACGAGCAGTACTTC. This encodes CARSFSLRRDRNSYEQYF.

The genes are TRBV5-6 and TRBJ2-3, with D unresolved. The germline V and J ends were trimmed by 0 bases and 2 bases, with 10 bases remaining between them. Germline loops: CDR1 SGHDT, CDR2 YYEEEE. The CDR3 loop spans 15 amino acids. The CDR3 region has the DNA TGTGCCAGCAGCTTGGCGACGGGCCTCACAGATACGCAGTATTTT. Translated, it gives CASSLATGLTDTQYF. The variable domain in full, with the rest retrieved from reference TRBV5-6 and TRBJ2-3, is DAGVTQSPTHLIKTRGQQVTLRCSPKSGHDTVSWYQQALGQGPQFIFQYYEEEERQRGNFPDRFSGHQFPNYSSELNVNALLLGDSALYLCASSLATGLTDTQYFGPGTRLTVL.

The DNA for the CDR3 is TGTGCCATCAGTCAGAGTTGGACACCGGACTCCTACGAGCAGTACTTC. This translates into CAISQSWTPDSYEQYF. The rearrangement joins TRBV10-3 to TRBJ2-7; D may be TRBD1 (5 bases). The CDR3 sequence is 16 residues long. Germline values: CDR1 ENHRY, CDR2 SYGVKD. Trimming cost V 5 bases and J 0 bases, with 17 bases left between them.

The chain is built from TRBV30 and TRBJ2-5; the D is unclear. Germline V gene sequence: CDR1 GTSNPN, CDR2 SVGIG (reference sequence). V lost 1 base and J 6 bases, leaving 9 bases between the germline ends. The CDR3 loop spans 12 amino acids. CDR3 nucleotide sequence: TGTGCCTGGAGTGAATCTAGGCAGACCCAGTACTTC. The encoded protein is CAWSESRQTQYF. The full variable domain, in which reference TRBV30 and TRBJ2-5 provide the parts outside the CDR3, is SQTIHQWPATLVQPVGSPLSLECTVEGTSNPNLYWYRQAAGRGLQLLFYSVGIGQISSEVPQNLSASRPQDRQFILSSKKLLLSDSGFYLCAWSESRQTQYFGPGTRLLVL.

The J gene is TRBJ2-1, the V gene TRBV9; the D is unclear. The germline V gene has CDR1 SGDLS and CDR2 YYNGEE. V dropped 2 bases and J dropped 0 bases, with 9 bases sitting between them. There are 15 residues in the CDR3. In nucleotides, the CDR3 is TGTGCCAGCAGCGTTTCGGCTAGCTCCTACAATGAGCAGTTCTTC. Translation: CASSVSASSYNEQFF.

The rearrangement joins TRBV9 to TRBJ2-5, with TRBD2 matching 11 bases. The germline CDR1 and CDR2 sequences are SGDLS and YYNGEE. V shed 0 bases, J shed 5 bases, and the junction held 9 bases outside the gene matches. The CDR3 sequence is 17 residues long. CDR3 sequence (DNA): TGTGCCAGCAGCGTAGGCGGCCTAGCGGGGGGAGGGGAGACCCAGTACTTC. It encodes CASSVGGLAGGGETQYF.

This rearrangement joins TRBV5-1 to TRBJ1-4; TRBD1 matches 9 bases. Unmatched junction bases numbered 9, after V lost 4 bases and J lost 5 bases. The CDR3 consists of 16 residues. The germline gives CDR1 SGHRS, CDR2 YFSETQ. CDR3 amino acids: CASSQDPGQGNEKLFF. In DNA form, the CDR3 reads TGCGCCAGCAGCCAGGATCCGGGACAGGGAAATGAAAAACTGTTTTTT.

This chain links TRBV28 with TRBJ1-4; 9 nucleotides align to TRBD1. The CDR3 is made up of 16 amino acids. V lost 7 bases to trimming and J lost 5 bases; unmatched junction nucleotides: 11. CDR1 MDHEN and CDR2 SYDVKM come from the germline V gene. The CDR3 sequence: CASKTTDRGRNEKLFF. The CDR3 nucleotides read TGTGCCAGCAAAACCACAGACAGGGGGAGAAATGAAAAACTGTTTTTT.

The genes are TRBV28 and TRBJ1-5; 9 bases agree with TRBD1. Germline CDR1 MDHEN, CDR2 SYDVKM. With V trimmed by 4 bases and J by 4 bases, 14 bases remained unmatched. The CDR3 has 18 amino acids. Here the CDR3 DNA reads TGTGCCAGCAGTTCGGGACAGGGTTTTGGGGGGTATAATCAGCCCCAGCATTTT. This translates into CASSSGQGFGGYNQPQHF.

V gene TRBV18 combines with J gene TRBJ2-2; 9 bases are a match to TRBD1. V lost 3 bases to trimming and J lost 1 base; unmatched junction nucleotides: 0. The CDR3 contains 15 residues. Looked up from germline, CDR1 is KGHSH and CDR2 is LQKENI. CDR3: CASSPGQGNTGELFF. CDR3 nucleotide sequence: TGTGCCAGCTCACCGGGACAGGGGAACACCGGGGAGCTGTTTTTT.

The chain is built from TRBV5-6 and TRBJ2-2, with D maybe TRBD1 (5 bases). The germline CDR1 and CDR2 sequences are SGHDT and YYEEEE. The CDR3 is 19 amino acids. V gave up 1 base and J gave up 1 base, with 20 bases separating them. This CDR3 reads CASSLFRLAETVNTGELFF. CDR3 nucleotides: TGTGCCAGCAGCTTGTTTAGGCTCGCTGAGACAGTGAACACCGGGGAGCTGTTTTTT.

The chain has TRBV5-1 and TRBJ1-1; the D gene is possibly TRBD1 (6 bases). V lost 4 bases and J 0 bases, leaving 16 bases between the germline ends. Germline lookup yields CDR1 SGHRS and CDR2 YFSETQ. The CDR3 is 16 residues long. CDR3 DNA: TGCGCCAGCAGCAAAAGGACAGACTATGTGAACACTGAAGCTTTCTTT. This gives the protein CASSKRTDYVNTEAFF.

This chain joins TRBV19 and TRBJ2-7; D not certain. CDR1 is LNHDA, CDR2 SQIVND, per germline (reference sequence). The CDR3 has 12 residues. V was cut by 5 bases and J by 5 bases, with 10 bases left in between. CDR3 DNA: TGTGCCAGTAGTGGAAGAACCGACGAGCAGTACTTC. This translates into CASSGRTDEQYF.

The chain couples TRBV15 to TRBJ1-1; 8 nucleotides line up with TRBD1. Germline V CDR1 and CDR2: LNHNV, YYDKDF (reference sequence). The CDR3 is made up of 17 amino acids. Trimming took 5 bases from V and 1 from J; bases not matched to a gene: 12. The CDR3 DNA sequence: TGTGCCACCAGCGGAACGGACAGGGCCTTGAAGAACACTGAAGCTTTCTTT. Its protein is CATSGTDRALKNTEAFF.